Here is one T cell receptor beta chain with its context. This sample was included in a study of CD8 T cells in ankylosing spondylitis. Quantitative 5'-RACE was performed with molecular barcodes, and it yielded the TCR beta libraries. TCRdb re-analysed the 5' RACE reads in MiXCR, keeping a single row per CDR3 protein. This table has around 300,000 distinct CDR3 sequences, 20% appearing once. There are 14 residues in the CDR3. CDR1 is SNHLY, CDR2 FYNNEI, per germline. Trimming shortened V by 2 bases and J by 2 bases, and 7 bases separated the two germline ends. The sequence was collected from a female donor with ankylosing spondylitis or in good health (not recorded which). The rearrangement uses TRBV2 and TRBJ2-1; no reliable D call. The sequencing input was blood, either unsorted or a sorted T cell fraction (not recorded which). The CDR3: CASSELLTYNEQFF. In nucleotides, the CDR3 is TGTGCCAGCAGTGAACTACTAACCTACAATGAGCAGTTCTTC.